The rows below give T cell receptor beta chains drawn from one sample of a study of blood T cell repertoires in COVID-19. The method was immunoSEQ multiplex PCR; TCRdb's version includes in-frame clones alone and lacks a portion of them. The sample carries under 200,000 clones, 87% recorded once. Specimen: peripheral blood. Every receptor here comes from an older woman who had recovered from COVID-19. The CDR3 runs from the conserved cysteine through the conserved F or W. A D gene is named only where the DNA matches it firmly. Some rows mark clone size as missing; the rest say once, few, many or name a class of expanded clone.

abundance: .
j_gene: TRBJ1-2
v_gene: TRBV7-9
d_gene: TRBD1
CDR3aa: CASSTEGQGAGYTF
CDR3nt: TGTGCCAGCAGCACCGAGGGACAGGGGGCAGGCTACACCTTC

abundance: .
j_gene: TRBJ1-4
v_gene: TRBV9
d_gene: .
CDR3aa: CASSVALGAVEKLFF
CDR3nt: TGTGCCAGCAGCGTAGCGCTCGGTGCGGTTGAAAAACTGTTTTTT

abundance: .
j_gene: TRBJ2-2
v_gene: TRBV7-9
d_gene: TRBD1
CDR3aa: CASSPTTGANTGELFF
CDR3nt: TGTGCCAGCAGCCCGACAACAGGGGCGAACACCGGGGAGCTGTTTTTT

abundance: .
j_gene: TRBJ1-6
v_gene: TRBV5-6
d_gene: .
CDR3aa: CASSRDGGYNSPLHF
CDR3nt: TGTGCCAGCAGCAGAGACGGGGGGTATAATTCACCCCTCCACTTT

abundance: few
j_gene: TRBJ2-1
v_gene: TRBV9
d_gene: TRBD1
CDR3aa: CASSGGVGQGPLNEQFF
CDR3nt: TGTGCCAGCAGCGGTGGCGTGGGACAGGGCCCGTTAAATGAGCAGTTCTTC

abundance: .
j_gene: TRBJ2-3
v_gene: TRBV10-3
d_gene: TRBD2
CDR3aa: CAISSGGARNTQYF
CDR3nt: TGTGCCATCTCCAGCGGGGGGGCACGCAACACGCAGTATTTT

abundance: .
j_gene: TRBJ2-5
v_gene: TRBV28
d_gene: .
CDR3aa: CASSSLGETQYF
CDR3nt: TGTGCCAGCAGCTCCCTCGGGGAGACCCAGTACTTC

abundance: .
j_gene: TRBJ1-6
v_gene: TRBV9
d_gene: .
CDR3aa: CASSAHNPISPLHF
CDR3nt: TGTGCCAGCAGCGCACACAACCCCATTTCACCCCTCCACTTT

abundance: .
j_gene: TRBJ2-3
v_gene: TRBV19
d_gene: TRBD1
CDR3aa: CASSIAGGPQYF
CDR3nt: TGTGCCAGTAGTATAGCAGGGGGCCCGCAGTATTTT

abundance: .
j_gene: TRBJ1-1
v_gene: TRBV5-1
d_gene: .
CDR3aa: CASSSEGNTEAFF
CDR3nt: TGCGCCAGCAGCTCGGAGGGAAACACTGAAGCTTTCTTT

abundance: once
j_gene: TRBJ2-3
v_gene: TRBV6-1
d_gene: .
CDR3aa: CASSAIRGATGDTQYF
CDR3nt: TGTGCCAGCAGTGCGATCAGGGGCGCCACGGGGGATACGCAGTATTTT

abundance: .
j_gene: TRBJ2-3
v_gene: TRBV15
d_gene: TRBD2
CDR3aa: CATSRGGTSDRPDTQYF
CDR3nt: TGTGCCACCAGCAGAGGAGGGACTAGTGATCGCCCAGATACGCAGTATTTT

abundance: many
j_gene: TRBJ2-1
v_gene: TRBV2
d_gene: TRBD2
CDR3aa: CASSVSSGGDEQFF
CDR3nt: TGTGCCAGCAGTGTATCTAGCGGGGGTGATGAGCAGTTCTTC

abundance: once
j_gene: TRBJ2-7
v_gene: TRBV28
d_gene: TRBD1
CDR3aa: CASSTSGTGFYEQYF
CDR3nt: TGTGCCAGCAGTACCTCCGGGACAGGGTTCTACGAGCAGTACTTC

abundance: .
j_gene: TRBJ1-1
v_gene: TRBV5-1
d_gene: .
CDR3aa: CASSLVQGFVNTEAFF
CDR3nt: TGCGCCAGCAGCTTGGTCCAGGGGTTCGTGAACACTGAAGCTTTCTTT

abundance: .
j_gene: TRBJ1-1
v_gene: TRBV2
d_gene: .
CDR3aa: CASSAGSAPNTEAFF
CDR3nt: TGTGCCAGCAGTGCCGGCAGCGCCCCGAACACTGAAGCTTTCTTT

abundance: .
j_gene: TRBJ1-1
v_gene: TRBV6-5
d_gene: .
CDR3aa: CASFRPDIDAFF
CDR3nt: TGTGCCAGCTTCAGGCCTGATATAGATGCTTTCTTT

abundance: .
j_gene: TRBJ2-7
v_gene: TRBV28
d_gene: .
CDR3aa: CASSSPSGVSYEQYF
CDR3nt: TGTGCCAGCAGTTCCCCCTCCGGGGTCTCCTACGAGCAGTACTTC

abundance: .
j_gene: TRBJ2-3
v_gene: TRBV6-2/TRBV6-3
d_gene: .
CDR3aa: CASSYSSRDSDTQYF
CDR3nt: TGTGCCAGCAGTTACTCTTCCAGGGACTCAGATACGCAGTATTTT

abundance: .
j_gene: TRBJ2-5
v_gene: TRBV9
d_gene: TRBD2
CDR3aa: CASSPGTSWETQYF
CDR3nt: TGTGCCAGCAGCCCCGGGACTAGTTGGGAGACCCAGTACTTC

abundance: .
j_gene: TRBJ1-6
v_gene: TRBV7-9
d_gene: .
CDR3aa: CASSIQSSYNSPLHF
CDR3nt: TGTGCCAGCAGCATACAGAGCTCCTATAATTCACCCCTCCACTTT

abundance: .
j_gene: TRBJ1-3
v_gene: TRBV4-2
d_gene: .
CDR3aa: CASSQSRTGGPGNTIYF
CDR3nt: TGTGCCAGCAGCCAATCCCGCACGGGGGGGCCTGGAAACACCATATATTTT

abundance: once
j_gene: TRBJ2-2
v_gene: TRBV19
d_gene: TRBD1
CDR3aa: CASSIDGTGGTGELFF
CDR3nt: TGTGCCAGTAGTATAGATGGGACAGGGGGGACCGGGGAGCTGTTTTTT

abundance: .
j_gene: TRBJ2-7
v_gene: TRBV28
d_gene: .
CDR3aa: CASSSQSPAGLYEQYF
CDR3nt: TGTGCCAGCAGTTCCCAGAGCCCTGCGGGGCTATACGAGCAGTACTTC

abundance: once
j_gene: TRBJ2-7
v_gene: TRBV5-6
d_gene: TRBD1
CDR3aa: CASSFPGQGAYEQYF
CDR3nt: TGTGCCAGCAGCTTCCCGGGACAGGGGGCCTACGAGCAGTACTTC

abundance: .
j_gene: TRBJ2-7
v_gene: TRBV5-1
d_gene: TRBD2
CDR3aa: CASSLAAGGGPSYEQYF
CDR3nt: TGCGCCAGCAGCTTGGCCGCTGGGGGGGGTCCATCCTACGAGCAGTACTTC

abundance: few
j_gene: TRBJ2-7
v_gene: TRBV9
d_gene: TRBD2
CDR3aa: CASSASGGLAYEQYF
CDR3nt: TGTGCCAGCAGCGCCAGCGGGGGGCTCGCCTACGAGCAGTACTTC

abundance: .
j_gene: TRBJ2-3
v_gene: TRBV19
d_gene: .
CDR3aa: CASTRSDSANPDTQYF
CDR3nt: TGTGCCAGTACCCGCTCTGACAGTGCCAATCCAGATACGCAGTATTTT

abundance: .
j_gene: TRBJ2-3
v_gene: TRBV7-7
d_gene: .
CDR3aa: CASSLEGLGSSGTDTQYF
CDR3nt: TGTGCTAGCAGCTTAGAGGGGCTTGGGTCTAGCGGCACAGATACGCAGTATTTT

abundance: .
j_gene: TRBJ2-2
v_gene: TRBV28
d_gene: .
CDR3aa: CASSPPGVFTGELFF
CDR3nt: TGTGCCAGCAGCCCTCCGGGGGTCTTCACCGGGGAGCTGTTTTTT

abundance: .
j_gene: TRBJ2-3
v_gene: TRBV3-1/TRBV3-2
d_gene: TRBD2
CDR3aa: CASSLRIAGGPSDTQYF
CDR3nt: TGTGCCAGCAGCCTCAGGATAGCGGGGGGGCCTTCAGATACGCAGTATTTT

abundance: .
j_gene: TRBJ1-3
v_gene: TRBV5-1
d_gene: TRBD1
CDR3aa: CASSLYGTVTGNTIYF
CDR3nt: TGCGCCAGCAGCTTATATGGGACAGTAACTGGAAACACCATATATTTT

abundance: .
j_gene: TRBJ2-7
v_gene: TRBV30
d_gene: TRBD1
CDR3aa: CAWRPWDRGLHEQYF
CDR3nt: TGTGCCTGGAGGCCTTGGGACAGGGGTCTCCACGAGCAGTACTTC

abundance: once
j_gene: TRBJ2-2
v_gene: TRBV24-1
d_gene: TRBD1
CDR3aa: CATSDAGTGSGELFF
CDR3nt: TGTGCCACCAGTGATGCCGGGACAGGGTCCGGGGAGCTGTTTTTT

abundance: .
j_gene: TRBJ1-4
v_gene: TRBV4-2
d_gene: .
CDR3aa: CASSQGGGNEKLFF
CDR3nt: TGTGCCAGCAGCCAAGGTGGGGGGAATGAAAAACTGTTTTTT

abundance: .
j_gene: TRBJ1-5
v_gene: TRBV3-1/TRBV3-2
d_gene: TRBD1
CDR3aa: CASSTGQGHQPQHF
CDR3nt: TGTGCCAGCAGCACGGGACAGGGCCATCAGCCCCAGCATTTT

abundance: .
j_gene: TRBJ2-7
v_gene: TRBV6-6
d_gene: TRBD1
CDR3aa: CASSWGTGGADEQYF
CDR3nt: TGTGCCAGCAGTTGGGGGACAGGGGGAGCGGACGAGCAGTACTTC

abundance: .
j_gene: TRBJ1-6
v_gene: TRBV19
d_gene: TRBD1
CDR3aa: CASSLYRDSSSYNSPLHF
CDR3nt: TGTGCCAGTAGTTTATACCGGGACAGCAGCTCCTATAATTCACCCCTCCACTTT

abundance: .
j_gene: TRBJ1-2
v_gene: TRBV5-1
d_gene: .
CDR3aa: CARGQEGGYYGYTF
CDR3nt: TGCGCCCGCGGCCAGGAGGGGGGGTACTATGGCTACACCTTC